One and the same sample provided the 29 T cell receptor beta chains below, sequenced in a study of blood T cell repertoires in COVID-19. Only in-frame clones appear in the TCRdb table, and some are missing; sequencing was by immunoSEQ multiplex PCR. The sample gives around 180,000 clones, 80% to 90% of which show up once; over 2.5% is in the top ten. The source material was peripheral blood. All receptors come from a man between 60 and 75 years old with acute or convalescent COVID-19.

The chain has TRBV20-1 and TRBJ2-7; D gene unclear. The CDR3 contains 10 residues. In germline, CDR1 is DFQATT, CDR2 SNEGSKA (reference sequence). The V and J ends lost 6 bases and 2 bases respectively, with 5 bases between them. The CDR3 sequence: CSASPYEQYF. The CDR3 DNA follows: TGCAGTGCCTCCCCCTACGAGCAGTACTTC.

This chain uses TRBV27 with TRBJ1-6; D gene unclear. There are 15 residues in the CDR3. The V end lost 4 bases, the J end lost 3 bases, and 10 bases lay between the germline ends. Per germline, CDR1 MNHEY and CDR2 SMNVEV (reference sequence). CDR3 nucleotides: TGTGCCAGCAGTTCGGCAGGCCTCTATAATTCACCCCTCCACTTT. As protein: CASSSAGLYNSPLHF.

This clone was seen a handful of times. The chain couples TRBV2 to TRBJ1-1; D might be TRBD1 (5 bases). Germline CDR1 is SNHLY and CDR2 is FYNNEI. There are 13 residues in the CDR3. V was clipped by 5 bases and J by 1 base, with 8 bases between them. The chain's CDR3 is CASSSDKNTEAFF. The CDR3 bases are TGTGCCAGCAGTTCGGACAAGAACACTGAAGCTTTCTTT.

This chain uses TRBV18 with TRBJ2-2; TRBD2 agrees at 7 bases. There are 15 residues in the CDR3. Germline CDR1 and CDR2: KGHSH and LQKENI. Losses at the gene ends were 2 bases for V and 4 bases for J; bases not matched to a gene: 4. CDR3 nucleotide sequence: TGTGCCAGCTCACCATTAACGGGAGGCACCGGGGAGCTGTTTTTT. Translated: CASSPLTGGTGELFF. The variable domain in full, with the rest retrieved from reference TRBV18 and TRBJ2-2, is NAGVMQNPRHLVRRRGQEARLRCSPMKGHSHVYWYRQLPEEGLKFMVYLQKENIIDESGMPKERFSAEFPKEGPSILRIQQVVRGDSAAYFCASSPLTGGTGELFFGEGSRLTVL.

J is TRBJ2-7 and V is TRBV6-6; 8 nucleotides align to TRBD2. The J segment lost 0 bases and the V segment lost 5 bases, leaving 6 bases of the junction unmatched. The CDR3 extends over 15 amino acids. Per the germline V gene, CDR1 is MNHNY and CDR2 is SVGAGI (reference sequence). The CDR3 coding sequence is TGTGCCAGCAGTGGACTAGCCCTGACCTCCTACGAGCAGTACTTC. Its translation: CASSGLALTSYEQYF.

This rearrangement joins TRBV19 to TRBJ1-2, with D possibly being TRBD1 (6 bases). V was clipped by 1 base and J by 1 base, with 10 bases between them. The V gene's germline CDR1 is LNHDA and CDR2 SQIVND (reference sequence). The CDR3 length is 15 residues. CDR3 coding DNA: TGTGCCAGTAGTATAGCGTGGACAGATAACTATGGCTACACCTTC. It specifies CASSIAWTDNYGYTF.

The chain joins TRBV6-1 to TRBJ1-4; the D gene is possibly TRBD1 (6 bases). CDR1 is MNHNS and CDR2 is SASEGT in the germline V gene. This CDR3 is built from 16 residues. Trimming took 4 bases from V and 0 from J, leaving 12 bases between them. The CDR3 DNA reads as TGTGCCAGCAGTGTCACAGGGAACCCAACTAATGAAAAACTGTTTTTT. Its protein product is CASSVTGNPTNEKLFF.

The chain couples TRBV28 to TRBJ2-1; 8 positions agree with TRBD2. Germline V gene lookup returns CDR1 MDHEN and CDR2 SYDVKM. The CDR3 loop spans 15 amino acids. V trimming: 8 bases; J trimming: 8 bases; junction bases outside the gene matches: 14. The CDR3 reads CASRLRERENYEQFF. The DNA of the CDR3 is TGTGCCAGCCGTCTGAGGGAGCGGGAGAACTATGAGCAGTTCTTC.

The V call is TRBV28, the J call TRBJ2-5, with 12 bases that match TRBD1. V lost 5 bases to trimming and J lost 2 bases; unmatched junction nucleotides: 6. The CDR3 runs 16 residues. The germline V gene has CDR1 MDHEN and CDR2 SYDVKM. CDR3 residues: CASSTPGQGAQETQYF. The CDR3 DNA reads TGTGCCAGCAGTACTCCGGGACAGGGGGCTCAAGAGACCCAGTACTTC. Complete variable domain (other parts from reference TRBV28 and TRBJ2-5): DVKVTQSSRYLVKRTGEKVFLECVQDMDHENMFWYRQDPGLGLRLIYFSYDVKMKEKGDIPEGYSVSREKKERFSLILESASTNQTSMYLCASSTPGQGAQETQYFGPGTRLLVL.

Worth noting for this clone: An end of the junction does not agree with germline; a read error may underlie this. Other DNA sequences in this sample translate to the same CDR3. The V call is TRBV10-3, the J call TRBJ2-7; TRBD2 agrees at 13 bases. Germline CDR1 ENHRY, CDR2 SYGVKD. This CDR3 region has 15 residues. As DNA, the CDR3 is TGTGCCATCGGACTAGCGGGAGTTGACGGTTACGAGCAATACTTC. Protein: CAIGLAGVDGYEQYF.

Only a few counts were recorded for this clone. The chain is built from TRBV2 and TRBJ1-1; 8 bases fit TRBD1. V lost 6 bases to trimming and J lost 5 bases; unmatched junction nucleotides: 2. Germline V CDR1 and CDR2: SNHLY, FYNNEI. The CDR3 length is 12 residues. CDR3 bases: TGTGCCAGCAGGCGGACAGGGACTGAAGCTTTCTTT. It specifies CASRRTGTEAFF.

The table lists this clone with a count of one. The chain joins TRBV7-3 to TRBJ2-7, with D tentatively TRBD1 (6 bases). V was trimmed by 4 bases and J by 4 bases, leaving 11 bases between them. The CDR3 has 13 amino acids. Germline V gives CDR1 SGHTA, CDR2 FQGTGA. The CDR3 nucleotides are TGTGCCAGCAGCTCAGATACAGGGTACGAGCAGTACTTC. It translates to CASSSDTGYEQYF.

A note on this clone: The DNA is omitted, as the CDR3 cannot be located on it reliably, and the CDR3 follows TCRdb's listing. This chain uses TRBV7-3 with TRBJ1-2. CDR1 and CDR2 (germline): SGHTA, FQGTGA. The CDR3 is made up of 13 amino acids, end residues included. The CDR3 sequence: CASSFGPGDGYTF.

V usage is TRBV14 and J usage is TRBJ1-2, with D possibly matching TRBD1 (5 bases). This CDR3 is 11 amino acids long. Germline-derived CDR1 and CDR2 are SGHDN and FVKESK. Trimming took off 2 bases at V and 10 bases at J, with 8 bases between the two ends. The DNA for the CDR3 is TGTGCCAGCAGCCAAACAGGATTCTACACCTTC. Translating gives CASSQTGFYTF. The full variable domain, in which reference TRBV14 and TRBJ1-2 provide the parts outside the CDR3, is EAGVTQFPSHSVIEKGQTVTLRCDPISGHDNLYWYRRVMGKEIKFLLHFVKESKQDESGMPNNRFLAERTGGTYSTLKVQPAELEDSGVYFCASSQTGFYTFGSGTRLTVV.

V usage is TRBV7-2 and J usage is TRBJ1-2; tentative D call: TRBD1 (6 bases). Trimming pared 5 bases from V and 4 bases from J, leaving 14 bases between. The CDR3 covers 14 residues. CDR1 is SGHTA and CDR2 is FQGNSA in the germline V gene. The CDR3 here is CASSPRTDPYGYTF. The CDR3 DNA reads as TGTGCCAGCAGCCCCCGGACAGACCCCTATGGCTACACCTTC. Full variable domain (missing parts from reference TRBV7-2 and TRBJ1-2): GAGVSQSPSNKVTEKGKDVELRCDPISGHTALYWYRQSLGQGLEFLIYFQGNSAPDKSGLPSDRFSAERTGGSVSTLTIQRTQQEDSAVYLCASSPRTDPYGYTFGSGTRLTVV.

This clone has a handful of counts. The CDR3 sequence: CASSPPRRGNNEQFF. The DNA of the CDR3 is TGTGCCAGCAGCCCCCCAAGGCGGGGTAACAATGAGCAGTTCTTC. J is TRBJ2-1 and V is TRBV7-9; D is possibly TRBD2 (6 bases). V shed 5 bases and J shed 5 bases, with 16 bases lying between them. Germline CDR1 is SEHNR and CDR2 is FQNEAQ (reference sequence). The CDR3 contains 15 residues.

The CDR3 loop reads CASSTTGIYGYTF. In DNA form, the CDR3 reads TGTGCCAGCAGTACAACAGGGATCTATGGCTACACCTTC. The genes are TRBV27 and TRBJ1-2; D possibly corresponds to TRBD1 (6 bases). The CDR3 contains 13 residues. CDR1 is MNHEY and CDR2 is SMNVEV in the germline V gene (reference sequence). V was clipped by 5 bases and J by 4 bases, with 11 bases between them.

The genes are TRBV30 and TRBJ2-7; D may be TRBD1 (6 bases). The CDR3 consists of 15 residues. Between the trimmed V and J ends, which lost 3 bases and 2 bases, there was a span of 17 bases. Germline loops: CDR1 GTSNPN, CDR2 SVGIG (reference sequence). DNA for the CDR3: TGTGCCTGGAGCGACGGGCGAGGGGGACCCTACGAGCAGTACTTC. As protein: CAWSDGRGGPYEQYF.

The chain uses TRBV5-4 and TRBJ1-4, with TRBD1 matching 10 bases. CDR1 is SGHNT and CDR2 is YYREEE in the germline V gene (reference sequence). The CDR3 is 15 residues long. V gave up 4 bases and J gave up 5 bases; unmatched junction bases: 5. Here the CDR3 reads CASSPDRGRNEKLFF. CDR3 DNA: TGTGCCAGCAGCCCTGACAGGGGGCGAAATGAAAAACTGTTTTTT.

This clone was counted a few times. V usage is TRBV12-5 and J usage is TRBJ2-1; 9 nucleotides line up with TRBD2. Unmatched junction bases numbered 5, after V lost 0 bases and J lost 2 bases. The germline CDR1 and CDR2 sequences are LGHNT and FRNRAP. The CDR3 covers 17 residues. The CDR3 here is CASGLVGLAGTYNEQFF. DNA of the CDR3: TGTGCTAGTGGTTTGGTAGGGCTAGCGGGAACCTACAATGAGCAGTTCTTC.

The chain combines TRBV5-3 with TRBJ2-1, with 9 bases matching TRBD2. TRBV5-3 is treated as an ORF (open reading frame) with a function not yet certain. This CDR3 is built from 20 residues. The ends lost 2 bases at V and 7 bases at J; junction bases unmatched: 22. The CDR3 DNA reads as TGTGCCAGAAGCTTTGAAAGAACTCGGCGGGAGGGCCGGAGATTAAATGAGCAGTTCTTC. This sequence encodes CARSFERTRREGRRLNEQFF.

V and J are TRBV28 and TRBJ1-1; weak D call: TRBD1 (5 bases). The CDR3 covers 15 residues. Germline CDR1 reads MDHEN; CDR2 reads SYDVKM. The V gene lost 5 bases and the J gene lost 1 base, with 14 bases spanning the gap. The CDR3 DNA sequence: TGTGCCAGCAGTCCCCCTCACAGGAGGAACACTGAAGCTTTCTTT. Translation gives CASSPPHRRNTEAFF.

The chain links TRBV27 to TRBJ2-1, with TRBD2 matching over 10 bases. The CDR3 length is 18 residues. The trim removed 7 bases at V and 0 bases at J, leaving 12 bases unmatched. The germline V gene has CDR1 MNHEY and CDR2 SMNVEV (reference sequence). The CDR3: CASTLLAGKVNSYNEQFF. In DNA form, the CDR3 reads TGTGCCAGCACCTTACTAGCGGGAAAGGTTAACTCCTACAATGAGCAGTTCTTC.

The table lists this clone with a count of one. The chain has TRBV5-1 and TRBJ1-5, with 7 bases lining up with TRBD1. Germline assignment: CDR1 SGHRS and CDR2 YFSETQ. The CDR3 covers 14 residues. The junction had 5 bases not matched to a gene; V was cut back by 4 bases and J by 4 bases. CDR3 coding DNA: TGCGCCAGCAGCCCATCAGGGGGGAATCAGCCCCAGCATTTT. Protein: CASSPSGGNQPQHF.

This clone appeared a few times. The chain is built from TRBV19 and TRBJ2-2; D uncertain. Germline assignment: CDR1 LNHDA and CDR2 SQIVND (reference sequence). The CDR3 is made up of 12 amino acids. Trimming cost V 10 bases and J 0 bases, with 6 bases left between them. CDR3 residues: CATTTNTGELFF. For the CDR3, the DNA is TGTGCCACAACAACGAACACCGGGGAGCTGTTTTTT.

V and J are TRBV15 and TRBJ1-5, with 7 positions matching TRBD1. The CDR3 has 18 residues. Germline loops: CDR1 LNHNV, CDR2 YYDKDF (reference sequence). The trim removed 2 bases at V and 1 base at J, leaving 11 bases unmatched. CDR3 nucleotide sequence: TGTGCCACCAGCAGATCACAGGGGTTCCCTCTGAGCAATCAGCCCCAGCATTTT. Translating gives CATSRSQGFPLSNQPQHF. Full variable domain (missing parts from reference TRBV15 and TRBJ1-5): DAMVIQNPRYQVTQFGKPVTLSCSQTLNHNVMYWYQQKSSQAPKLLFHYYDKDFNNEADTPDNFQSRRPNTSFCFLDIRSPGLGDTAMYLCATSRSQGFPLSNQPQHFGDGTRLSIL.

V is TRBV6-4 and J is TRBJ1-2; the match to TRBD1 covers 10 bases. There are 13 residues in the CDR3. Germline values: CDR1 MRHNA, CDR2 SNTAGT. V dropped 6 bases and J dropped 6; count of bases not matched to a gene: 4. The CDR3 nucleotides are TGTGCCAGCAGAGCGACAGGGGGCAATGGCTACACCTTC. Translated: CASRATGGNGYTF.

V and J are TRBV10-3 and TRBJ2-1, with 8 bases fitting TRBD2. This CDR3 contains 16 residues. Trimming took 0 bases from V and 2 from J; bases not matched to a gene: 3. Germline V lookup: CDR1 ENHRY, CDR2 SYGVKD. The CDR3 DNA follows: TGTGCCATCAGTGAGTCGGCGGGAGGAGCCTACAATGAGCAGTTCTTC. Protein product: CAISESAGGAYNEQFF.

The rearrangement links TRBV4-2 to TRBJ2-7; TRBD1 matches at 7 bases. The CDR3 extends over 15 amino acids. Germline CDR1 LGHNA, CDR2 YNFKEQ. V was clipped by 1 base and J by 2 bases; unmatched bases: 5. The CDR3 DNA sequence: TGTGCCAGCAGCCAAGTTACGGGACAGACCTACGAGCAGTACTTC. Amino acids: CASSQVTGQTYEQYF.